This T cell receptor (beta chain) was sequenced for a study of T cells in Graves' hyperthyroidism and ophthalmopathy. The study, taken as a whole, reports: A model using 13 V-J features told ophthalmopathy apart from stable hyperthyroidism.

Worth noting for this clonotype: Its antigen is unidentified. The junction does not match germline at one end; this may be a read error.

Inclusion characteristics of ophthalmopathy patients comprised a Clinical Activity Score of at least 3, a NOSPECS grade of at least 4, and duration under 3 months. The PBMCs were taken from more than 8 ml of fresh peripheral blood. The TCR beta CDR3 regions underwent amplification using RNA transcripts as the source. The TCR CDR3 first-round RT-PCR relied on the HTBI primer set. Via MiXCR, TCRdb re-called the multiplex PCR reads, giving one row per CDR3 protein. The repertoire holds fewer than 500,000 distinct CDR3 sequences, with about 14% as singletons. The CDR3 has 16 residues. Germline V lookup: CDR1 SGHTA, CDR2 FQGNSA.

The material sequenced was blood. The chain joins TRBV7-2 to TRBJ1-6; TRBD1 aligns across 7 bases. This receptor was taken from a woman aged 25 to 45 with Graves' ophthalmopathy. CDR3 sequence reads: CASSLGQGGSDSPLRF. The DNA of the CDR3 is TGTGCCAGCAGCTTAGGGCAGGGGGGCTCGGATTCACCCCTCCGCTTT.